The next 10 T cell receptor beta chains were all read from a single sample in a study of breast tumors, draining lymph nodes, adjacent tissues (dated by TCRdb to 2016 to 2017). Libraries were made using multiplex PCR. For sequencing, an Illumina HiSeq 2000 was employed. TCRdb reprocessed the public reads (quality trimming at Q25 with fastp, clone calling with MiXCR) and kept in-frame beta chains. Every CDR3 protein is listed once, alongside the most common genes and DNA of its rows. The sample table shows 100,000 or so distinct CDR3 sequences, and less than 25% are seen once. The ten largest clones capture around 1.2% of the sample. Lymph node samples came from the axillary draining lymph nodes of breast cancer patients. Sequencing used axillary lymph node tissue. These receptors originate from a female donor with breast cancer. Some clones in this sample may be carry-over from other donors' samples.

This clonotype occurred once. This chain joins TRBV20-1 and TRBJ2-7, with a weak D call TRBD2 (5 bases). Trimming pared 0 bases from V and 1 base from J, leaving 10 bases between. The germline CDR1 and CDR2 sequences are DFQATT and SNEGSKA (reference sequence). The CDR3 has 14 residues. This CDR3 reads CSARDPRGSYEQYF. The CDR3 DNA reads TGCAGTGCTAGAGATCCCCGGGGTTCCTACGAGCAGTACTTC.

This clonotype has a count of ten or more. The rearrangement links TRBV5-1 to TRBJ1-2; 9 bases map to TRBD1. CDR1 and CDR2 (germline): SGHRS, YFSETQ. The V and J ends lost 1 base and 6 bases, in that order; junction bases with no gene match: 7. CDR3 length: 15 amino acids. The chain's CDR3 is CASSLQQGAVNGYTF. The CDR3 nucleotides are TGCGCCAGCAGCTTGCAACAGGGGGCGGTTAATGGCTACACCTTC.

This clonotype was detected many times. V usage is TRBV6-5 and J usage is TRBJ2-7; 10 positions match TRBD2. After removal of 7 bases from V and 5 bases from J, the junction contained 11 bases not matched to a gene. Looked up from germline, CDR1 is MNHEY and CDR2 is SVGAGI. CDR3 length equals 15 residues. Here the CDR3 DNA reads TGTGCCAGCAATCCCTCTAGCGGGAGATCCCACGAGCAGTACTTC. Translating gives CASNPSSGRSHEQYF.

This clonotype was detected many times. The chain couples TRBV19 to TRBJ2-7, with TRBD2 matching 15 bases. V shed 4 bases, J shed 0 bases, and the junction held 13 bases outside the gene matches. The CDR3 sequence is 20 residues long. Germline V gene lookup returns CDR1 LNHDA and CDR2 SQIVND (reference sequence). Written as DNA, the CDR3 is TGTGCCAGTAGTACCATTACTCCGGGACTAGCGGGAGGAATCTCCTACGAGCAGTACTTC. Translated, it gives CASSTITPGLAGGISYEQYF. The whole variable domain, remainder taken from reference TRBV19 and TRBJ2-7, is DGGITQSPKYLFRKEGQNVTLSCEQNLNHDAMYWYRQDPGQGLRLIYYSQIVNDFQKGDIAEGYSVSREKKESFPLTVTSAQKNPTAFYLCASSTITPGLAGGISYEQYFGPGTRLTVT.

This clonotype was seen repeatedly, ten times or more. The chain combines TRBV29-1 with TRBJ2-7; 10 bases align to TRBD1. CDR1 is SQVTM, CDR2 ANQGSEA, per germline. V shed 6 bases, J shed 4 bases, and the junction held 12 bases outside the gene matches. The CDR3 loop spans 15 amino acids. CDR3: CSVSGTGALMYEQYF. The DNA of the CDR3 is TGCAGCGTCTCCGGGACAGGGGCCCTAATGTACGAGCAGTACTTC.

This clonotype was seen more than once but under ten times. J is TRBJ2-2 and V is TRBV5-4, with TRBD2 as a possible D gene (6 bases). The CDR3 spans 16 residues. Germline lookup yields CDR1 SGHNT and CDR2 YYREEE (reference sequence). Trimming stripped 2 bases from V and 3 bases from J, with 14 bases between. The CDR3 sequence: CASSLRETRDTGELFF. CDR3 in DNA: TGTGCCAGCAGCTTAAGAGAGACTAGGGACACCGGGGAGCTGTTTTTT.

This clonotype was recorded many times. The J gene is TRBJ2-2, the V gene TRBV7-9; D perhaps matches TRBD2 (5 bases). Germline assignment: CDR1 SEHNR and CDR2 FQNEAQ (reference sequence). CDR3 size: 14 residues. With 9 bases removed from V and 5 bases from J, the gap between germline ends came to 16 bases. As DNA, the CDR3 is TGTGCCAGTCTGCCCCGGGGTCGTACCGGGGAGCTGTTTTTT. Translation: CASLPRGRTGELFF.

This clonotype was seen many times. The chain uses TRBV19 and TRBJ2-2; no reliable D call. V was pared by 8 bases and J by 4 bases, with 5 bases between. Germline lookup yields CDR1 LNHDA and CDR2 SQIVND (reference sequence). The CDR3 is made up of 11 amino acids. The CDR3, as DNA: TGTGCCAGTCTGGGCACCGGGGAGCTGTTTTTT. This encodes CASLGTGELFF.

This clonotype was found many times. The chain couples TRBV12-3 or TRBV12-4 to TRBJ1-5; TRBD1 might be the D (6 bases). Trimming took off 6 bases at V and 4 bases at J, with 13 bases between the two ends. The CDR3 spans 14 residues. This chain's CDR3 is CASSRLQGNQPQHF. CDR3 in DNA: TGTGCCAGCAGCCGACTACAGGGAAATCAGCCCCAGCATTTT.

This clonotype has ten or more counts. The chain links TRBV4-2 to TRBJ2-1; possibly TRBD1 for D (5 bases). Trimming removed 4 bases at V and 1 base at J, with 20 bases between. CDR3 length equals 18 residues. CDR1 and CDR2 (germline): LGHNA, YNFKEQ. CDR3 amino acids: CASSPDGSTGRSYNEQFF. The DNA of the CDR3 is TGTGCCAGCAGCCCCGACGGTTCAACAGGAAGGTCCTACAATGAGCAGTTCTTC.